This entry lists 4 T cell receptor beta chains sequenced from one sample in a study of cytomegalovirus exposure and HLA in healthy donors. Primers for the PCR totalled 60 Vbeta and 13 Jbeta. Only in-frame clones appear in the TCRdb table, and some are missing; sequencing was by immunoSEQ multiplex PCR. Recorded for this sample: more than 85,000 clones. Material: PBMCs. All receptors derive from a girl aged 10 to 17 in good health and CMV-seropositive.

The chain has TRBV20-1 and TRBJ1-1; possibly TRBD1 for D (5 bases). The CDR3 is 11 amino acids. The germline CDR1 and CDR2 sequences are DFQATT and SNEGSKA (reference sequence). V was trimmed by 6 bases and J by 12 bases, leaving 17 bases between them. The chain's CDR3 is CSAEIQGLSFF. The CDR3 DNA sequence: TGCAGTGCCGAGATTCAGGGTTTGTCTTTCTTT.

This sequence joins TRBV5-5 and TRBJ1-2; D might be TRBD1 (6 bases). CDR1 and CDR2 (germline): SGHKS, YYEKEE (reference sequence). V lost 0 bases to trimming and J lost 7 bases, with 13 bases between them. This CDR3 has 14 residues. DNA for the CDR3: TGTGCCAGCAGCTTGGACGCGGGGGCGTCTGGCTACACCTTC. Its translation: CASSLDAGASGYTF.

Concerning this clone itself: Relative to the germline gene, one junction end is altered; a read error may explain this. This chain joins TRBV30 and TRBJ2-5; TRBD1 matches at 9 bases. The CDR3 extends over 14 amino acids. Germline loops: CDR1 GTSNPN, CDR2 SVGIG (reference sequence). CDR3 nucleotides: TGTGCCTGGAGTGACGGGACAGGGCAGGAGAACCAGTACTTC. Protein: CAWSDGTGQENQYF.

This sequence joins TRBV9 and TRBJ1-3; perhaps TRBD1 as D (5 bases). Per the germline V gene, CDR1 is SGDLS and CDR2 is YYNGEE. Trimming left V 3 bases short and J 0 bases short, with 10 bases between. This CDR3 region has 15 residues. CDR3 sequence: CASSEQTDSGNTIYF. CDR3 nucleotides: TGTGCCAGCAGCGAACAGACAGACTCTGGAAACACCATATATTTT.